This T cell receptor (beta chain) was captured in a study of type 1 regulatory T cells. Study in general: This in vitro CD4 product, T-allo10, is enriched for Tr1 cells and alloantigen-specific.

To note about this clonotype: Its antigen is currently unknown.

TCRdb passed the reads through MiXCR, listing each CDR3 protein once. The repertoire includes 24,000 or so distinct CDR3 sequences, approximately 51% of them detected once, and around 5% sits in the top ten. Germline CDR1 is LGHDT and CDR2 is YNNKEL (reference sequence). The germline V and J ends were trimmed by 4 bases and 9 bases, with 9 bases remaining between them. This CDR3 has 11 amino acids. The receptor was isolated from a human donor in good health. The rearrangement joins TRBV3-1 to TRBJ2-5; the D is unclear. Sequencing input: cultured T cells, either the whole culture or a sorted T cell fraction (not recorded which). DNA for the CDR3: TGTGCCAGCAGCCGCTTTGGGGCCCAGTACTTC. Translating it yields CASSRFGAQYF.